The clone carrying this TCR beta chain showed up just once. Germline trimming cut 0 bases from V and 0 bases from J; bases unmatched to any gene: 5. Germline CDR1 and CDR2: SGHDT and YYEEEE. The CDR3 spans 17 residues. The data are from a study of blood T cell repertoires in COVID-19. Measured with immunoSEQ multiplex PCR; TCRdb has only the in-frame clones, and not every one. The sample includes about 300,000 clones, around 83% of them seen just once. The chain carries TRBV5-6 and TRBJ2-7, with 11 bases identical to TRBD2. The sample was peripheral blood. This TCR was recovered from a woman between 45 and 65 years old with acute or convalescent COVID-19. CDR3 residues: CASSLVPSGGSSYEQYF. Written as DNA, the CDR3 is TGTGCCAGCAGCTTGGTCCCTAGCGGGGGGAGCTCCTACGAGCAGTACTTC.